The 21 T cell receptor beta chains below all came from one sample that was sequenced in a study of shared clonotypes between healthy human individuals. Using immunoSEQ multiplex PCR, the repertoire was profiled, and TCRdb retains in-frame clones only, with some absent. The table has 1.6 million or so clones, approximately 98.5% seen once; the top ten hold approximately 0.4%. Sequenced material: naive CD4+ T cells sorted from blood. Subset in this sample: CD45RA+ positively selected. The source is a man younger than 40 in good health.

This clone was picked up one time. Here the CDR3 DNA reads TGTGCCAGCTCACCACAGCCGGACAGACACAATGAGCAGTTCTTC. This translates into CASSPQPDRHNEQFF. The V gene is TRBV18, the J gene TRBJ2-1; perhaps TRBD1 as D (6 bases). The CDR3 has 15 amino acids. V lost 1 base and J lost 5, with 12 bases in between. CDR1 KGHSH and CDR2 LQKENI come from the germline V gene.

This chain uses TRBV14 with TRBJ1-1; no clear D gene. The V end was cut by 4 bases, the J end by 5 bases, with 11 bases between. The V gene's germline CDR1 is SGHDN and CDR2 FVKESK. CDR3 length: 13 amino acids. The chain's CDR3 is CASSPIFWTEAFF. In DNA form, the CDR3 reads TGTGCCAGCAGCCCGATATTCTGGACTGAAGCTTTCTTT.

The chain combines TRBV18 with TRBJ2-7; 9 bases line up with TRBD2. Germline CDR1 and CDR2: KGHSH and LQKENI. Trimming at V came to 2 bases and at J to 3 bases, leaving 5 bases not matched to a gene. CDR3 length: 15 amino acids. The CDR3 nucleotides are TGTGCCAGCTCACCAGCTAGCGGGGCCATCTACGAGCAGTACTTC. This translates into CASSPASGAIYEQYF.

The V and J genes are TRBV7-8 and TRBJ1-1, with unresolved D. CDR3 size: 14 residues. V was clipped by 4 bases and J by 1 base, with 10 bases between them. The germline V gene encodes CDR1 SGHVS and CDR2 FQNEAQ. CDR3 in DNA: TGTGCCAGCAGCTGGGGTCGGGCGAACACTGAAGCTTTCTTT. Amino acids: CASSWGRANTEAFF.

V and J are TRBV28 and TRBJ1-1; D unclear. V was trimmed by 6 bases and J by 1 base, leaving 9 bases between them. The CDR3 is made up of 13 amino acids. In germline, CDR1 is MDHEN, CDR2 SYDVKM. Here the CDR3 DNA reads TGTGCCAGCAGCACCCCGGGGAACACTGAAGCTTTCTTT. As protein: CASSTPGNTEAFF.

This chain links TRBV30 with TRBJ2-1; D gene ambiguous. Germline V lookup: CDR1 GTSNPN, CDR2 SVGIG (reference sequence). Trimming shortened V by 1 base and J by 4 bases, and 5 bases separated the two germline ends. This CDR3 contains 12 residues. The CDR3 nucleotides are TGTGCCTGGAGTGGTGGGTACAATGAGCAGTTCTTC. Amino acid sequence: CAWSGGYNEQFF.

The CDR3 DNA reads as TGTGCCAGCAACCAGCGAGGGGGCGCGGCTGAAGCTTTCTTT. This gives the protein CASNQRGGAAEAFF. V and J are TRBV9 and TRBJ1-1, with 7 nucleotides matching TRBD1. The germline CDR1 and CDR2 sequences are SGDLS and YYNGEE. The CDR3 is made up of 14 amino acids. V lost 6 bases to trimming and J lost 6 bases; unmatched junction nucleotides: 11.

The chain joins TRBV27 to TRBJ2-2; the match to TRBD1 covers 11 bases. Trimming at V came to 6 bases and at J to 7 bases, leaving 10 bases not matched to a gene. The CDR3 has 16 amino acids. Germline V gene lookup returns CDR1 MNHEY and CDR2 SMNVEV (reference sequence). In nucleotides, the CDR3 is TGTGCCAGCAGCAAAAGGGACAGGGGGGGTCACGGGGAGCTGTTTTTT. It specifies CASSKRDRGGHGELFF.

The genes are TRBV5-1 and TRBJ2-6, with 11 bases aligning to TRBD1. The ends lost 4 bases at V and 3 bases at J; junction bases unmatched: 6. Germline V gene sequence: CDR1 SGHRS, CDR2 YFSETQ. This CDR3 comprises 17 residues. Here the CDR3 reads CASSRTGGSGGANVLTF. CDR3 coding DNA: TGCGCCAGCAGCAGGACAGGGGGCTCAGGTGGGGCCAACGTCCTGACTTTC.

This chain connects TRBV29-1 to TRBJ2-1; D assignment may be TRBD1 or TRBD2 (5 bases each). The ends were cut back, 8 bases at V and 3 bases at J, with 14 bases in the middle. The CDR3 runs 13 residues. CDR1 SQVTM and CDR2 ANQGSEA come from the germline V gene. The CDR3 bases are TGCAGCTACAGTCCGGGACGCTACAATGAGCAGTTCTTC. Its translation: CSYSPGRYNEQFF.

The rearrangement joins TRBV30 to TRBJ2-3; perhaps TRBD2 as D (6 bases). V shed 1 base and J shed 0 bases, with 11 bases lying between them. Germline CDR1 GTSNPN, CDR2 SVGIG (reference sequence). This CDR3 comprises 15 residues. CDR3 amino acids: CAWSGTSSSTDTQYF. The CDR3 nucleotides read TGTGCCTGGAGTGGTACTAGCTCTAGCACAGATACGCAGTATTTT.

Remarks on this clone: Other DNA sequences in the same sample also yield this CDR3. The rearrangement links TRBV29-1 to TRBJ1-5; a possible D gene is TRBD1 (5 bases). Trimming took off 4 bases at V and 4 bases at J, with 11 bases between the two ends. CDR3 length equals 13 residues. CDR1 is SQVTM, CDR2 ANQGSEA, per germline. The CDR3 DNA reads TGCAGCGTTGGTAGGGACGGAAATCAGCCCCAGCATTTT. It encodes CSVGRDGNQPQHF.

The V and J genes are TRBV4-1 and TRBJ1-1; D ambiguous. The V end was cut by 1 base, the J end by 4 bases, with 13 bases between. This CDR3 has 15 residues. Germline-derived CDR1 and CDR2 are MGHRA and YSYEKL. The CDR3 is CASSQVVERITEAFF. The CDR3 DNA reads as TGCGCCAGCAGCCAAGTCGTTGAGAGAATCACTGAAGCTTTCTTT.

V and J are TRBV6-5 and TRBJ2-7; no reliable D call. The V gene's germline CDR1 is MNHEY and CDR2 SVGAGI. V was trimmed by 6 bases and J by 9 bases, leaving 12 bases between them. CDR3 length equals 11 residues. The CDR3: CASSHRRRQYF. The CDR3 region has the DNA TGTGCCAGCAGCCACCGACGAAGGCAGTACTTC.

The gene calls are TRBV18 and TRBJ1-1; no clear D. CDR1 and CDR2 (germline): KGHSH, LQKENI. V lost 5 bases and J 3 bases, leaving 4 bases between the germline ends. The CDR3 length is 11 residues. As DNA, the CDR3 is TGTGCCAGCTCAATGGACACTGAAGCTTTCTTT. As protein: CASSMDTEAFF.

The V and J genes are TRBV6-1 and TRBJ1-1, with D possibly being TRBD1 (6 bases). The CDR3 spans 14 residues. Trimming left V 1 base short and J 6 bases short, with 12 bases between. Germline lookup yields CDR1 MNHNS and CDR2 SASEGT. In DNA form, the CDR3 reads TGTGCCAGCAGTGAAGTAGGGGGGATAGCTGAAGCTTTCTTT. This gives the protein CASSEVGGIAEAFF.

V and J are TRBV7-9 and TRBJ2-1, with D unclear. The V end was cut by 5 bases, the J end by 11 bases, with 4 bases between. The CDR3 has 9 residues. Germline CDR1 is SEHNR and CDR2 is FQNEAQ (reference sequence). The CDR3 loop reads CASSPQQFF. The CDR3 bases are TGTGCCAGCAGCCCCCAGCAGTTCTTC.

With respect to this clone: Other DNA sequences in this specimen translate into the identical CDR3. V and J are TRBV5-4 and TRBJ2-5; D ambiguous. The CDR3 has 14 residues. CDR1 and CDR2 from the germline V gene are SGHNT and YYREEE (reference sequence). With 2 bases removed from V and 1 base from J, the gap between germline ends came to 9 bases. The DNA of the CDR3 is TGTGCCAGCAGCTTACAACAGCTCCAAGAGACCCAGTACTTC. Its translation is CASSLQQLQETQYF.

The gene calls are TRBV18 and TRBJ2-7; 15 positions match TRBD2. J gave up 2 bases and V 5 bases, and 10 bases lay outside the gene matches. The CDR3 extends over 18 amino acids. Germline lookup yields CDR1 KGHSH and CDR2 LQKENI. The CDR3 DNA reads as TGTGCCAGCTCAGCTTTCCCGGGACTAGCGGGAGGCCCCTACGAGCAGTACTTC. Its translation is CASSAFPGLAGGPYEQYF.

This rearrangement joins TRBV18 to TRBJ2-4; D perhaps matches TRBD1 (6 bases). Between the trimmed V and J ends, which lost 2 bases and 9 bases, there was a span of 17 bases. CDR1 KGHSH and CDR2 LQKENI come from the germline V gene. This CDR3 comprises 15 residues. CDR3 residues: CASSPLDSPSSIQYF. CDR3 DNA: TGTGCCAGCTCACCATTGGACAGCCCCTCCAGCATTCAGTACTTC.

The chain joins TRBV19 to TRBJ2-2, with D possibly TRBD1 on 6 matching bases. Germline assignment: CDR1 LNHDA and CDR2 SQIVND (reference sequence). V lost 7 bases to trimming and J lost 6 bases, with 24 bases between them. The CDR3 length is 17 residues. The CDR3, as DNA: TGTGCCAGTACCGACTGGAAATGGACAGTGGAGCCCGGGGAGCTGTTTTTT. Amino acids: CASTDWKWTVEPGELFF.